These T cell receptor beta chains were read from a single sample in a study of blood T cell repertoires in COVID-19. The protocol was immunoSEQ multiplex PCR, while the TCRdb copy is restricted to in-frame clones and leaves out a portion. The profile shows around 70,000 clones, roughly 87% of them singletons. The sample comprised peripheral blood. These receptors originate from an elderly woman with active or convalescent COVID-19. Each CDR3 is given with its conserved first and last residue. Fields, in order: clone size, V gene, J gene, D gene, CDR3 protein, CDR3 DNA. D genes are given only for firm matches. Size is omitted from some rows. Given values are once, few, many or a class for expanded clones.

size: -
V: TRBV7-8
J: TRBJ2-2
D: TRBD1
CDR3: CASSDRTGAGTGELFF
DNA: TGTGCCAGCAGCGACCGAACAGGGGCGGGCACCGGGGAGCTGTTTTTT

size: -
V: TRBV7-2
J: TRBJ2-7
D: -
CDR3: CASSLDPGITYEQYF
DNA: TGTGCCAGCAGCTTAGATCCAGGGATCACCTACGAGCAGTACTTC

size: few
V: TRBV27
J: TRBJ2-2
D: TRBD2
CDR3: CASSLFGEGGELFF
DNA: TGTGCCAGCAGTTTATTCGGGGAGGGCGGGGAGCTGTTTTTT

size: -
V: TRBV13
J: TRBJ2-3
D: -
CDR3: CASSPTRFARSNTDTQYF
DNA: TGTGCCAGCAGCCCAACGCGATTTGCTAGGAGTAACACAGATACGCAGTATTTT

size: -
V: TRBV27
J: TRBJ2-3
D: TRBD2
CDR3: CASCCGGGNTQYF
DNA: TGTGCCAGCTGTTGCGGGGGGGGGAATACGCAGTATTTT

size: -
V: TRBV7-3
J: TRBJ2-5
D: -
CDR3: CASSTERQETQYF
DNA: TGTGCCAGCAGCACAGAACGACAAGAGACCCAGTACTTC

size: -
V: TRBV7-2
J: TRBJ2-5
D: -
CDR3: CASSLPVVSETQYF
DNA: TGTGCCAGCAGCCTCCCCGTTGTTTCGGAGACCCAGTACTTC

size: -
V: TRBV5-5
J: TRBJ1-5
D: -
CDR3: CASSFQGSIGQPQHF
DNA: TGTGCCAGCAGCTTCCAGGGCTCGATTGGGCAGCCCCAGCATTTT

size: -
V: TRBV25-1
J: TRBJ2-6
D: -
CDR3: CASSAAGNSGANVLTF
DNA: TGTGCCAGCAGTGCTGCGGGGAACTCTGGGGCCAACGTCCTGACTTTC

size: -
V: TRBV3-1/TRBV3-2
J: TRBJ2-5
D: -
CDR3: CASSQARRETQYF
DNA: TGTGCCAGCAGCCAAGCAAGGCGGGAGACCCAGTACTTC

size: -
V: TRBV7-2
J: TRBJ2-7
D: TRBD1
CDR3: CASSGRDRTYEQYF
DNA: TGTGCCAGCAGCGGCCGGGACAGAACCTACGAGCAGTACTTC

size: -
V: TRBV28
J: TRBJ1-1
D: -
CDR3: CASSLAPWREGVVNTEAFF
DNA: TGTGCCAGCAGTTTGGCTCCGTGGAGAGAGGGGGTAGTGAACACTGAAGCTTTCTTT

size: -
V: TRBV7-2
J: TRBJ2-4
D: -
CDR3: CASSFDGTGVKLAKNIQYF
DNA: TGTGCCAGCAGCTTCGACGGGACGGGGGTTAAACTAGCCAAAAACATTCAGTACTTC

size: -
V: TRBV6-5
J: TRBJ1-1
D: -
CDR3: CASRRRGEGGTEAFF
DNA: TGTGCCAGCAGGCGCCGAGGAGAGGGCGGCACTGAAGCTTTCTTT

size: -
V: TRBV11-2
J: TRBJ2-5
D: TRBD2
CDR3: CASSLDHGGGVKTQYF
DNA: TGTGCCAGCAGCTTAGATCACGGGGGGGGCGTGAAGACCCAGTACTTC

size: -
V: TRBV10-1
J: TRBJ1-2
D: -
CDR3: CASIRQILSNYGYTF
DNA: TGCGCCAGCATTCGACAGATTTTAAGCAACTATGGCTACACCTTC

size: -
V: TRBV5-1
J: TRBJ1-1
D: TRBD1
CDR3: CASSLTGQMNTEAFF
DNA: TGCGCCAGCAGCTTGACGGGACAGATGAACACTGAAGCTTTCTTT

size: -
V: TRBV9
J: TRBJ2-2
D: -
CDR3: CASSARQEERELFF
DNA: TGTGCCAGCAGCGCTAGACAGGAGGAGAGGGAGCTGTTTTTT

size: -
V: TRBV28
J: TRBJ2-2
D: TRBD2
CDR3: CASSHHRGVNTGELFF
DNA: TGTGCCAGCAGTCATCACCGGGGGGTGAACACCGGGGAGCTGTTTTTT

size: -
V: TRBV24-1
J: TRBJ1-2
D: -
CDR3: CATSDTGFGGYTF
DNA: TGTGCCACCAGTGATACCGGGTTCGGTGGCTACACCTTC

size: -
V: TRBV11-2
J: TRBJ1-2
D: TRBD1
CDR3: CASSLGDRLNGYTF
DNA: TGTGCCAGCAGCTTAGGGGACAGGCTAAATGGCTACACCTTC